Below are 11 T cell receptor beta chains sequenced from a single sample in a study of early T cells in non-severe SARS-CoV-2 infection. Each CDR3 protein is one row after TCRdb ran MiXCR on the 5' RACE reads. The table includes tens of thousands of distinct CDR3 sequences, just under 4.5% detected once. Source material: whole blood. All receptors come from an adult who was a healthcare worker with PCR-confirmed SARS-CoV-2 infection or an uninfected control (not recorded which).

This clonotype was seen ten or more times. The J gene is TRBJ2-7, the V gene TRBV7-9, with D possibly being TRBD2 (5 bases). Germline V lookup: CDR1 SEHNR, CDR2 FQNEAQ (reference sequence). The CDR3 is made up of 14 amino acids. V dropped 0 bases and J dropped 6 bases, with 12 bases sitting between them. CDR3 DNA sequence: TGTGCCAGCAGCTTAGCAGGGAGTCCTTCCGAGCAGTACTTC. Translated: CASSLAGSPSEQYF.

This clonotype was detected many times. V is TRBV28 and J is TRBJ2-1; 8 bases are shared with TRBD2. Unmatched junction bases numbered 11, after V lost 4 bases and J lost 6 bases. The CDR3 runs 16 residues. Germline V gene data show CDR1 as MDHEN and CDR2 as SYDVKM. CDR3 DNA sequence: TGTGCCAGCAGTTCGGCGGGACTAGGGGGTCCCAATGAGCAGTTCTTC. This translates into CASSSAGLGGPNEQFF. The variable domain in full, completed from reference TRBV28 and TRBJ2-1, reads DVKVTQSSRYLVKRTGEKVFLECVQDMDHENMFWYRQDPGLGLRLIYFSYDVKMKEKGDIPEGYSVSREKKERFSLILESASTNQTSMYLCASSSAGLGGPNEQFFGPGTRLTVL.

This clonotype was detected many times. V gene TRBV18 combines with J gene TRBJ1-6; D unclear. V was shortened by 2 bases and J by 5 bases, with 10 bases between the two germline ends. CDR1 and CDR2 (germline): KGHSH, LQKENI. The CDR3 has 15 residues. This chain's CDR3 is CASSPVAENNSPLHF. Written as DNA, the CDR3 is TGTGCCAGCTCACCAGTGGCAGAAAATAATTCACCCCTCCACTTT.

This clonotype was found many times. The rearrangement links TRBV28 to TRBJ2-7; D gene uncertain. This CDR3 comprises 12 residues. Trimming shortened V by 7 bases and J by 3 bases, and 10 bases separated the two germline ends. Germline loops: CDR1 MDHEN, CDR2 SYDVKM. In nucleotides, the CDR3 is TGTGCCAGCATCGGGCCGAACTACGAGCAGTACTTC. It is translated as CASIGPNYEQYF.

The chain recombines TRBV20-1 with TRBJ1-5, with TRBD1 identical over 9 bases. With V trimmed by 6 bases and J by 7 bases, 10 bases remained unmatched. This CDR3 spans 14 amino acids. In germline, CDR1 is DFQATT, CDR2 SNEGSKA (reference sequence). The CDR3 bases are TGCAGTGCCGGACAGGGGCGCGCAGGCCAGCCCCAGCATTTT. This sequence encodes CSAGQGRAGQPQHF.

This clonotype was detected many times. CDR3 sequence (DNA): TGTGCCAGCAGCCCACCGCGGGGGACCCAGTACTTC. Translated: CASSPPRGTQYF. The gene calls are TRBV14 and TRBJ2-5; TRBD2 is a possible D gene (6 bases). V gave up 4 bases and J gave up 7 bases, with 10 bases separating them. CDR1 and CDR2 from the germline V gene are SGHDN and FVKESK. This CDR3 contains 12 residues.

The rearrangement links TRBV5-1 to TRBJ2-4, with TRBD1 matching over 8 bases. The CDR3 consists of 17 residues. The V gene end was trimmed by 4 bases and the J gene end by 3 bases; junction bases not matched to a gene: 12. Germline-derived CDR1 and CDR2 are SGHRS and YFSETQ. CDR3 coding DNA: TGCGCCAGCAGCGGCGGGGCGGGACAGGCCGGCAAAAACATTCAGTACTTC. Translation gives CASSGGAGQAGKNIQYF.

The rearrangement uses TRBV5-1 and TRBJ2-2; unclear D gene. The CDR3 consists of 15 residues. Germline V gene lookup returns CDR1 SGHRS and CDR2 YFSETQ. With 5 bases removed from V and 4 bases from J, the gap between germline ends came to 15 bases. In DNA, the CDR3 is TGCGCCAGCAGAGGCAGGTCGGTCAGCACCGGGGAGCTGTTTTTT. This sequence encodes CASRGRSVSTGELFF.

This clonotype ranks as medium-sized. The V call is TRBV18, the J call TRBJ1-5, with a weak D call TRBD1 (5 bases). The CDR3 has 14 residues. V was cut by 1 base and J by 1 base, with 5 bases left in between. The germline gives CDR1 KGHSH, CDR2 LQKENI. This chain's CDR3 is CASSPQGSNQPQHF. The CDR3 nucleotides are TGTGCCAGCTCACCACAGGGGAGCAATCAGCCCCAGCATTTT.

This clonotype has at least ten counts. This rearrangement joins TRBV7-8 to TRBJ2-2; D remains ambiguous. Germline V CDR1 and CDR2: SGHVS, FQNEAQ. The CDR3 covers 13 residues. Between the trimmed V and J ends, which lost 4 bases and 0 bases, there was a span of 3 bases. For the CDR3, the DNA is TGTGCCAGCAGCTCCTCGAACACCGGGGAGCTGTTTTTT. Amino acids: CASSSSNTGELFF. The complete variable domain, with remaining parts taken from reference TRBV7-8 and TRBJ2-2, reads GAGVSQSPRYKVAKRGQDVALRCDPISGHVSLFWYQQALGQGPEFLTYFQNEAQLDKSGLPSDRFFAERPEGSVSTLKIQRTQQEDSAVYLCASSSSNTGELFFGEGSRLTVL.

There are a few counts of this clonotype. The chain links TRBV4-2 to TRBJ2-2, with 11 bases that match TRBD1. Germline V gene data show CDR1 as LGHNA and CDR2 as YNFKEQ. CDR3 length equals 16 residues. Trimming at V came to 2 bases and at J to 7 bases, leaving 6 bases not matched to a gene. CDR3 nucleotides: TGTGCCAGCAGCCAAACCGGGACAGGGGGAATCGGGGAGCTGTTTTTT. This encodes CASSQTGTGGIGELFF.